This T cell receptor (beta chain) comes out of a study of identical twins. TCRdb passed the 5' RACE reads through MiXCR, listing each CDR3 protein once. The sample shows roughly 250,000 distinct CDR3 sequences, roughly 7% of them seen only once. Healthy Caucasians, and only they, were the donors. Findings and limits, study-wide: Findings came from cross-sectional statistics, without long-term follow-up of donors. Beta clonotypes that were abundant in cord blood contained fewer insertions, a pattern absent from memory repertoires.

The CDR3 spans 11 residues. V lost 7 bases and J lost 7, with 7 bases in between. The table lists this clonotype with a few counts. Its target is unknown. The same sample was also studied in work on yellow fever vaccine responses in identical twins.

The chain is built from TRBV12-3 or TRBV12-4 and TRBJ2-2; D remains ambiguous. This TCR derives from a woman younger than 35 in good health. Material for sequencing was memory (CD45RO+) T cells sorted from blood. CDR3 sequence: CASTSIGELFF. Here the CDR3 DNA reads TGTGCCAGCACTTCAATCGGGGAGCTGTTTTTT.